This TCR beta chain was identified during a study of blood T cell repertoires in COVID-19. The germline gives CDR1 SNHLY, CDR2 FYNNEI. CDR3 length: 14 residues. V was pared by 7 bases and J by 5 bases, with 9 bases of the junction left unmatched. Recruits, aged about 18 to 90 years, lived in 20 to 30 US areas. All recovered Cohort 3 donors got two negative PCRs, got clearance, or saw symptom resolution. The method was immunoSEQ multiplex PCR; TCRdb's version includes in-frame clones alone and lacks a portion of them. The sample has 200,000 or so clones, 84% seen once. This clone was seen many times. The chain employs TRBV2 and TRBJ2-5; the match to TRBD1 covers 8 bases. Sequencing was done on a sample of PBMCs or T cells enriched from blood (not recorded which). The receptor comes from a man aged 35-49 years who had recovered from COVID-19. In nucleotides, the CDR3 is TGTGCCAGCATCAGGACAGGGTCCGGGGAGACCCAGTACTTC. Amino acid sequence: CASIRTGSGETQYF.